One and the same sample provided the 21 T cell receptor beta chains below, sequenced in a study of T-cell reconstitution after alpha-beta-depleted transplantation in children. The TCRbeta library incorporated unique molecular identifiers. TCRdb fed the PCR reads into MiXCR, producing one record per CDR3 protein. The sample carries about 870,000 distinct CDR3 sequences, less than 20% recorded once. The sample here was PBMCs, mostly from graft donor cells, taken 360 days after TCRalphabeta/CD19-depleted stem cell transplant. All receptors derive from a male patient younger than 18 who had a stem cell transplant for acute lymphoblastic leukemia, so the T cells may come from the graft donor.

This rearrangement joins TRBV18 to TRBJ2-1; 10 nucleotides agree with TRBD1. The V gene end was trimmed by 3 bases and the J gene end by 0 bases; junction bases not matched to a gene: 5. There are 17 residues in the CDR3. Germline V gene data show CDR1 as KGHSH and CDR2 as LQKENI. For the CDR3, the DNA is TGTGCCAGCTCACCGGGGGGACAGGGGCCCTCCTACAATGAGCAGTTCTTC. Protein: CASSPGGQGPSYNEQFF.

This clonotype was picked up a small number of times. The rearrangement links TRBV20-1 to TRBJ2-1, with D hard to call. Germline V gene sequence: CDR1 DFQATT, CDR2 SNEGSKA (reference sequence). The V end lost 0 bases, the J end lost 9 bases, and 15 bases lay between the germline ends. The CDR3 totals 14 residues. This chain's CDR3 is CSARDWQEPGEQFF. The CDR3 coding sequence is TGCAGTGCTAGAGATTGGCAGGAGCCGGGTGAGCAGTTCTTC.

The V gene is TRBV7-3, the J gene TRBJ2-1, with 8 nucleotides matching TRBD2. The junction had 10 bases not matched to a gene; V was cut back by 8 bases and J by 10 bases. The CDR3 runs to 13 residues. CDR1 is SGHTA and CDR2 is FQGTGA in the germline V gene. CDR3 in DNA: TGTGCCAGCGGGAAGCGGGAGTTAGGGGAGCAGTTCTTC. This translates into CASGKRELGEQFF.

The sample holds a few counts of this clonotype. The genes are TRBV27 and TRBJ2-7; 8 positions match TRBD1. Per germline, CDR1 MNHEY and CDR2 SMNVEV (reference sequence). This CDR3 comprises 14 residues. Trimming removed 3 bases from V and 7 bases from J; junction bases left unmatched: 8. The CDR3 DNA reads as TGTGCCAGCAGTTTTAGACAGGGGCGGGGAGAGCAGTACTTC. It encodes CASSFRQGRGEQYF.

This chain uses TRBV5-1 with TRBJ2-5; D is possibly TRBD1 or TRBD2 (6 bases each). V gave up 4 bases and J gave up 5 bases, with 18 bases separating them. There are 15 residues in the CDR3. CDR1 is SGHRS and CDR2 is YFSETQ in the germline V gene. CDR3 DNA sequence: TGCGCCAGCAGCCCTCCTACGGGGGCGGCGGAGACCCAGTACTTC. Encoded protein: CASSPPTGAAETQYF.

This clonotype was counted ten times or more. For the CDR3, the DNA is TGTGCCAGCAGCTTAGCTAACGGGAACGCCTACGAGCAGTACTTC. Encoded protein: CASSLANGNAYEQYF. The V call is TRBV7-9, the J call TRBJ2-7; TRBD2 is a possible D gene (5 bases). There are 15 residues in the CDR3. V was pared by 0 bases and J by 2 bases, with 11 bases between. Germline assignment: CDR1 SEHNR and CDR2 FQNEAQ (reference sequence).

This clonotype was found many times. The chain couples TRBV5-1 to TRBJ2-1; D not certain. Germline CDR1 and CDR2: SGHRS and YFSETQ. This CDR3 comprises 11 residues. V lost 4 bases and J 6 bases, leaving 5 bases between the germline ends. Written as DNA, the CDR3 is TGCGCCAGCAGCGCCCTCAATGAGCAGTTCTTC. This translates into CASSALNEQFF.

As to this clonotype: The CDR3 does not end in the conserved phenylalanine or tryptophan, so this is likely a read error. The chain has TRBV24-1 and TRBJ2-5, with TRBD1 matching 8 bases. This CDR3 contains 17 residues. The germline V gene encodes CDR1 KGHDR and CDR2 SFDVKD. J gave up 5 bases and V 3 bases, and 13 bases lay outside the gene matches. Written as DNA, the CDR3 is TGTGCCACCAGTGATCCCCAGGGGGCGGACCGGGGTGAGACCCAGTACTCC. Translating it yields CATSDPQGADRGETQYS.

CDR3 sequence reads: CASSLPGLAAYNEQFF. The DNA of the CDR3 is TGTGCCAGCAGCCTCCCCGGACTAGCGGCTTACAATGAGCAGTTCTTC. The chain joins TRBV7-9 to TRBJ2-1; 10 bases are shared with TRBD2. V gave up 5 bases and J gave up 4 bases; unmatched junction bases: 8. The length of the CDR3 is 16 residues. Germline CDR1 is SEHNR and CDR2 is FQNEAQ (reference sequence). The whole variable domain, remainder taken from reference TRBV7-9 and TRBJ2-1, is DTGVSQNPRHKITKRGQNVTFRCDPISEHNRLYWYRQTLGQGPEFLTYFQNEAQLEKSRLLSDRFSAERPKGSFSTLEIQRTEQGDSAMYLCASSLPGLAAYNEQFFGPGTRLTVL.

The chain's CDR3 is CASSTSQTYEQYF. The DNA for the CDR3 is TGTGCCAGCAGTACAAGCCAAACCTACGAGCAGTACTTC. The genes are TRBV27 and TRBJ2-7, with D hard to call. Trimming cost V 5 bases and J 2 bases, with 10 bases left between them. Per the germline V gene, CDR1 is MNHEY and CDR2 is SMNVEV (reference sequence). The CDR3 has 13 residues.

This clonotype was counted only a few times. The chain carries TRBV7-9 and TRBJ1-1, with a weak D call TRBD1 (6 bases). Per germline, CDR1 SEHNR and CDR2 FQNEAQ (reference sequence). Trimming left V 7 bases short and J 4 bases short, with 13 bases between. CDR3 length: 13 amino acids. The CDR3 coding sequence is TGTGCCAGCAACCTTTACAGGGCCACTGAAGCTTTCTTT. Its protein is CASNLYRATEAFF.

This clonotype came up a few times. Here the CDR3 reads CASTSGISYNEQFF. Written as DNA, the CDR3 is TGTGCCAGCACTAGCGGGATTTCCTACAATGAGCAGTTCTTC. The gene calls are TRBV27 and TRBJ2-1; 9 bases map to TRBD2. Germline assignment: CDR1 MNHEY and CDR2 SMNVEV (reference sequence). The CDR3 has 14 amino acids. The junction had 2 bases not matched to a gene; V was cut back by 7 bases and J by 1 base.

This clonotype was seen once. The V and J genes are TRBV4-1 and TRBJ1-1; possibly TRBD1 for D (6 bases). V was cut by 1 base and J by 1 base, with 19 bases left in between. This CDR3 comprises 18 residues. Germline V CDR1 and CDR2: MGHRA, YSYEKL. The CDR3 spells CASSQVWGRGNWNTEAFF. The CDR3 coding sequence is TGCGCCAGCAGCCAAGTGTGGGGCAGGGGAAACTGGAACACTGAAGCTTTCTTT.

This chain joins TRBV5-1 and TRBJ1-3; the D is unclear. The germline V gene has CDR1 SGHRS and CDR2 YFSETQ. Trimming removed 0 bases from V and 0 bases from J, with 10 bases in between. The CDR3 length is 16 residues. The CDR3 DNA is TGCGCCAGCAGCTTGGTTTACCGAGACTCTGGAAACACCATATATTTT. Translated, it gives CASSLVYRDSGNTIYF.

This chain uses TRBV6-1 with TRBJ2-7; 10 nucleotides match TRBD2. J lost 3 bases, V lost 5 bases, and 7 bases had no gene match. The CDR3 totals 15 residues. Germline V gene sequence: CDR1 MNHNS, CDR2 SASEGT. The CDR3 coding sequence is TGTGCCAGCAGTATCCAGCGGGAGGGGATCTACGAGCAGTACTTC. Translating it yields CASSIQREGIYEQYF.

CDR3 DNA sequence: TGTGCCAGCAGTTTGGCGGGGACAGACCTTTACGAGCAGTACTTC. This codes for CASSLAGTDLYEQYF. The chain combines TRBV12-3 or TRBV12-4 with TRBJ2-7; D is perhaps TRBD1 (7 bases). CDR3 size: 15 residues. Trimming shortened V by 3 bases and J by 4 bases, and 16 bases separated the two germline ends.

The V and J genes are TRBV6-2 or TRBV6-3 and TRBJ2-1, with 12 bases matching TRBD2. Per the germline V gene, CDR1 is MNHEY and CDR2 is SVGEGT. After removal of 6 bases from V and 3 bases from J, the junction contained 9 bases not matched to a gene. This CDR3 is 17 amino acids long. The CDR3 DNA follows: TGTGCCAGCAGCCCCGGGGCTAGCGGGAGGGGCTACAATGAGCAGTTCTTC. Translated: CASSPGASGRGYNEQFF.

Only a few counts were recorded for this clonotype. The chain uses TRBV10-3 and TRBJ2-1, with 10 positions matching TRBD2. Germline CDR1 ENHRY, CDR2 SYGVKD. V lost 6 bases to trimming and J lost 9 bases; unmatched junction nucleotides: 5. The CDR3 has 13 residues. CDR3 region: CAIRASGSSEQFF. Written as DNA, the CDR3 is TGTGCCATCAGGGCTAGCGGGAGCAGTGAGCAGTTCTTC.

Ten or more counts support this clonotype. The chain employs TRBV2 and TRBJ2-1; 8 positions agree with TRBD1. Germline V gene lookup returns CDR1 SNHLY and CDR2 FYNNEI. The junction had 6 bases not matched to a gene; V was cut back by 5 bases and J by 6 bases. The CDR3 totals 14 residues. The CDR3 bases are TGTGCCAGCAGTCTCGGGACAGGTTTCAATGAGCAGTTCTTC. It yields the protein CASSLGTGFNEQFF.

V is TRBV28 and J is TRBJ2-7, with 8 positions matching TRBD2. V gave up 10 bases and J gave up 4 bases; unmatched junction bases: 18. CDR1 is MDHEN, CDR2 SYDVKM, per germline. The CDR3 contains 16 residues. This CDR3 reads CATRTTLWTSPYEQYF. The DNA for the CDR3 is TGTGCCACCCGAACGACACTTTGGACTAGCCCGTACGAGCAGTACTTC.

In its sample, this clonotype was seen a few times. This sequence joins TRBV28 and TRBJ2-7; 7 bases agree with TRBD2. Germline CDR1 and CDR2: MDHEN and SYDVKM. The ends lost 4 bases at V and 3 bases at J; junction bases unmatched: 12. The CDR3 consists of 16 residues. This CDR3 is CASSYPGTKAFYEQYF. DNA for the CDR3: TGTGCCAGCAGTTACCCCGGGACTAAGGCCTTCTACGAGCAGTACTTC.